The source of this T cell receptor (beta chain) is a study of blood T cell repertoires in COVID-19. Background on the study: From the United States, Italy and Spain came samples of acute and convalescent COVID-19. T cells, B-cell-depleted T cells, or PBMCs provided the cDNA or gDNA that served as material.

Study processing details: Amplification from reference gene primers served as the basis for estimated nucleated cell counts. Measured with immunoSEQ multiplex PCR; TCRdb has only the in-frame clones, and not every one. V, J and clone size are taken as reported in that table, and D and trimming were inferred from the DNA itself. The sample contains some 210,000 clones, about 81% of which appear only once. Germline CDR1 SNHLY, CDR2 FYNNEI. CDR3 length: 15 amino acids. The ends were cut back, 3 bases at V and 0 bases at J, with 12 bases in the middle. Cohort 3 donors were reported recovered after two negative PCRs, clearance, or symptom resolution.

The genes are TRBV2 and TRBJ2-7; the D gene is possibly TRBD1 (6 bases). The specimen sequenced was PBMCs or T cells enriched from blood (not recorded which). The receptor comes from a man aged 35 to 55 who had recovered from COVID-19. The CDR3 DNA reads TGTGCCAGCAGTGAGGAGCAGGGGACCTCCTACGAGCAGTACTTC. Amino acid sequence: CASSEEQGTSYEQYF. The full variable domain, its missing parts supplied by reference TRBV2 and TRBJ2-7, is EPEVTQTPSHQVTQMGQEVILRCVPISNHLYFYWYRQILGQKVEFLVSFYNNEISEKSEIFDDQFSVERPDGSNFTLKIRSTKLEDSAMYFCASSEEQGTSYEQYFGPGTRLTVT.